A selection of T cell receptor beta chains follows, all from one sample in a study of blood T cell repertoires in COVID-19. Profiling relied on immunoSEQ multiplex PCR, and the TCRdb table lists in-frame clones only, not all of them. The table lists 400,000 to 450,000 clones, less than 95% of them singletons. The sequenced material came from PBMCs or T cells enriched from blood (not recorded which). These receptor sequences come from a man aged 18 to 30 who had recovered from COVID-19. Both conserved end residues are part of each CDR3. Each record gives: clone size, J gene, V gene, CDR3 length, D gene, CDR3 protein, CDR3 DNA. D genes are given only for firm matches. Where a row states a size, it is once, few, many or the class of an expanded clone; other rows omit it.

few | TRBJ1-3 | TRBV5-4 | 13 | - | CATSGSAGNTIYF | TGTGCCACCTCCGGCAGCGCTGGAAACACCATATATTTT
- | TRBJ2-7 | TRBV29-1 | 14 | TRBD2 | CSVADGRASYEQYF | TGCAGCGTTGCAGACGGGAGGGCCTCCTACGAGCAGTACTTC
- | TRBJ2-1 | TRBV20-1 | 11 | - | CSALSLNEQFF | TGCAGTGCTTTGTCGTTGAATGAGCAGTTCTTC
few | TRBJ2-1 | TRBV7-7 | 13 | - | CASSSGSYNEQFF | TGTGCCAGCAGCAGCGGCTCCTACAATGAGCAGTTCTTC
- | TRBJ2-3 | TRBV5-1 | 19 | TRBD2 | CASSPLMHSSGRVPDTQYF | TGCGCCAGCAGCCCTTTAATGCACTCTAGCGGGAGAGTCCCAGATACGCAGTATTTT
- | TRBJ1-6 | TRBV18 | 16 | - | CASSLTRTDSNSPLHF | TGTGCCAGCTCCCTTACTAGGACGGATAGTAATTCACCCCTCCACTTT
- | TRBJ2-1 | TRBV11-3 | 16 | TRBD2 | CASSSSGGAPYNEQFF | TGTGCCAGCAGCTCCAGCGGGGGGGCCCCCTACAATGAGCAGTTCTTC
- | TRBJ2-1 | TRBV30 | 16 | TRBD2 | CAWSGVLAGGGVEQFF | TGTGCCTGGAGTGGTGTACTAGCGGGAGGGGGGGTGGAGCAGTTCTTC
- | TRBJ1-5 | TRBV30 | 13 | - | CAWSGVGDQPQHF | TGTGCCTGGAGCGGTGTGGGCGATCAGCCCCAGCATTTT
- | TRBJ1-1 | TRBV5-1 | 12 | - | CASKQGWTEAFF | TGCGCCAGCAAGCAGGGGTGGACTGAAGCTTTCTTT
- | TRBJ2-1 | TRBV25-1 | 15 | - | CASRVSAGSYNEQFF | TGTGCCAGCAGAGTTAGCGCCGGATCCTACAATGAGCAGTTCTTC
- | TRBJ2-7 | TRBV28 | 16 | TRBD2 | CASSSQPSGIIYEQYF | TGTGCCAGCAGTTCTCAGCCTAGCGGGATTATCTACGAGCAGTACTTC
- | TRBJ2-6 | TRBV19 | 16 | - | CASSIVGTSGANVLTF | TGTGCCAGTAGTATTGTCGGTACCTCTGGGGCCAACGTCCTGACTTTC
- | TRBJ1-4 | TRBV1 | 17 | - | CTSSQDNVKGGREKLFF | TGCACCAGCAGCCAAGATAATGTGAAGGGAGGTCGAGAAAAACTGTTTTTT
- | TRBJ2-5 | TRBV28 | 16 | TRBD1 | CASSLPHNRGRETQYF | TGTGCCAGCAGTTTACCCCATAACAGGGGACGAGAGACCCAGTACTTC
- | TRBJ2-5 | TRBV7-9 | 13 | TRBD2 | CASSLTSDETQYF | TGTGCCAGCAGCTTAACTAGCGACGAGACCCAGTACTTC
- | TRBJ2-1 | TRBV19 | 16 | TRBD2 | CASSETSGGPYNEQFF | TGTGCCAGTAGTGAAACTAGCGGGGGGCCCTACAATGAGCAGTTCTTC
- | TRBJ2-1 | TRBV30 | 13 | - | CAWIPQGPGEQFF | TGTGCCTGGATCCCGCAGGGTCCCGGTGAGCAGTTCTTC
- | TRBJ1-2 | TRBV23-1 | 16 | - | CASSPPRDIVNYGYTF | TGCGCCAGCAGTCCCCCTCGAGACATCGTGAACTATGGCTACACCTTC
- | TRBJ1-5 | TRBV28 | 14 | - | CASSFSSVNQPQHF | TGTGCCAGCAGTTTTTCTTCGGTCAATCAGCCCCAGCATTTT
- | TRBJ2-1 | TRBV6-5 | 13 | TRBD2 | CASGGGEKVEQFF | TGTGCCAGCGGCGGGGGGGAGAAGGTTGAGCAGTTCTTC
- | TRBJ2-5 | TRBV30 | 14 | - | CAWSVQGTQETQYF | TGTGCCTGGAGTGTACAGGGGACTCAAGAGACCCAGTACTTC